Below, 14 T cell receptor beta chains from the same sample are listed, as sequenced in a study of early T cells in non-severe SARS-CoV-2 infection (dated by TCRdb to about 2021). The library was built by means of 5' RACE. Sequenced using a NextSeq 500. TCRdb ran its own pipeline on the public reads, namely fastp trimming at Q25 and MiXCR clone calling, and kept in-frame beta chains. Identical CDR3 proteins give one entry, which carries the most common genes and DNA. The sample records 70,000 or so distinct CDR3 sequences, roughly an eighth of which are singletons. Roughly 1.2% of the sample goes to the ten largest clones. The specimen was whole blood. The origin of the receptors is an adult who was a healthcare worker with PCR-confirmed SARS-CoV-2 infection or an uninfected control (not recorded which).

There are many counts of this clonotype. V usage is TRBV29-1 and J usage is TRBJ2-7, with D tentatively TRBD1 or TRBD2 (5 bases each). Germline assignment: CDR1 SQVTM and CDR2 ANQGSEA. This CDR3 contains 13 residues. The CDR3 spells CTHGGDRSYEQYF. CDR3 in DNA: TGCACCCATGGGGGAGATCGTTCCTACGAGCAGTACTTC.

This clonotype was recorded at least ten times. The genes are TRBV6-2 or TRBV6-3 and TRBJ1-1; 8 bases match TRBD1. The V gene end was trimmed by 6 bases and the J gene end by 4 bases; junction bases not matched to a gene: 7. From germline, CDR1 is MNHEY and CDR2 SVGEGT. CDR3 length: 14 residues. The CDR3 protein is CASRGGQGATEAFF. CDR3 bases: TGTGCCAGCAGAGGTGGGCAGGGGGCCACTGAAGCTTTCTTT.

This clonotype occurred many times. The chain recombines TRBV11-2 with TRBJ1-4; 10 bases map to TRBD1. J gave up 3 bases and V 5 bases, and 3 bases lay outside the gene matches. Looked up from germline, CDR1 is SGHAT and CDR2 is FQNNGV. The CDR3 runs to 15 residues. In DNA, the CDR3 is TGTGCCAGCAGCCCCGGGACAGGGGCTAATGAAAAACTGTTTTTT. It specifies CASSPGTGANEKLFF.

This clonotype was picked up one time. For the CDR3, the DNA is TGCAGCGTTGAACCACTAGCGGGAGGGCCGGAGACCCAGTACTTC. Encoded protein: CSVEPLAGGPETQYF. The chain couples TRBV29-1 to TRBJ2-5; 13 bases align to TRBD2. CDR1 SQVTM and CDR2 ANQGSEA come from the germline V gene. J lost 5 bases, V lost 2 bases, and 5 bases had no gene match. CDR3 length equals 15 residues.

The J gene is TRBJ1-5, the V gene TRBV6-5; no clear D gene. Germline values: CDR1 MNHEY, CDR2 SVGAGI. V lost 6 bases, J lost 3 bases, and 9 bases lay in between. This CDR3 has 13 amino acids. The CDR3 nucleotides are TGTGCCAGCAGACCCGGGAACAATCAGCCCCAGCATTTT. This sequence encodes CASRPGNNQPQHF.

This clonotype was recorded at least ten times. This chain uses TRBV5-4 with TRBJ1-1; D is unresolved. CDR1 and CDR2 from the germline V gene are SGHNT and YYREEE (reference sequence). The CDR3 runs to 12 residues. The ends were cut back, 2 bases at V and 0 bases at J, with 2 bases in the middle. The CDR3, as DNA: TGTGCCAGCAGCTTTTTGAACACTGAAGCTTTCTTT. It specifies CASSFLNTEAFF.

Ten or more counts support this clonotype. V and J are TRBV4-2 and TRBJ1-4, with D perhaps matching TRBD1 (5 bases). This CDR3 comprises 14 residues. V lost 4 bases to trimming and J lost 5 bases, with 11 bases between them. The germline V gene encodes CDR1 LGHNA and CDR2 YNFKEQ. CDR3 sequence (DNA): TGTGCCAGCAGCCCCGCGGGGGAAAATGAAAAACTGTTTTTT. It is translated as CASSPAGENEKLFF.

This clonotype was picked up a small number of times. This chain connects TRBV28 to TRBJ2-1; 7 bases line up with TRBD1. Germline V gene lookup returns CDR1 MDHEN and CDR2 SYDVKM. Losses at the gene ends were 5 bases for V and 7 bases for J; bases not matched to a gene: 8. The CDR3 consists of 14 residues. This CDR3 reads CASSITGQVNEQFF. CDR3 in DNA: TGTGCCAGCAGTATCACAGGACAGGTGAATGAGCAGTTCTTC.

Ten or more counts support this clonotype. The V call is TRBV29-1, the J call TRBJ1-1; perhaps TRBD1 as D (5 bases). This CDR3 region has 13 residues. V was trimmed by 4 bases and J by 5 bases, leaving 14 bases between them. The germline V gene encodes CDR1 SQVTM and CDR2 ANQGSEA. The CDR3 DNA follows: TGCAGCGTTGTCCGGGGGGTTCGGACTGAAGCTTTCTTT. Amino acid sequence: CSVVRGVRTEAFF.

This clonotype was seen at least ten times. The rearrangement uses TRBV27 and TRBJ2-1; D gene uncertain. The CDR3 runs to 13 residues. V was shortened by 0 bases and J by 8 bases, with 8 bases between the two germline ends. Germline assignment: CDR1 MNHEY and CDR2 SMNVEV (reference sequence). CDR3: CASSLSIGDEQFF. The CDR3 region has the DNA TGTGCCAGCAGTTTATCGATCGGTGATGAGCAGTTCTTC.

This clonotype was recorded only once. CDR3 sequence reads: CASSLDGRRATDTQYF. DNA for the CDR3: TGCGCCAGCAGCTTGGACGGGCGTCGGGCCACAGATACGCAGTATTTT. This rearrangement joins TRBV5-1 to TRBJ2-3, with D hard to call. CDR1 is SGHRS, CDR2 YFSETQ, per germline. V lost 0 bases and J 2 bases, leaving 13 bases between the germline ends. The CDR3 loop spans 16 amino acids. The entire variable domain, with the rest obtained from reference TRBV5-1 and TRBJ2-3, is as follows: KAGVTQTPRYLIKTRGQQVTLSCSPISGHRSVSWYQQTPGQGLQFLFEYFSETQRNKGNFPGRFSGRQFSNSRSEMNVSTLELGDSALYLCASSLDGRRATDTQYFGPGTRLTVL.

A few counts support this clonotype. The chain employs TRBV27 and TRBJ1-4; D not certain. Germline lookup yields CDR1 MNHEY and CDR2 SMNVEV (reference sequence). The CDR3 runs to 14 residues. V was trimmed by 6 bases and J by 6 bases, leaving 14 bases between them. The CDR3 DNA reads TGTGCCAGCAGGTCTCTGGATCTGGATGAAAAACTGTTTTTT. Amino acids: CASRSLDLDEKLFF.

This clonotype was recorded at least ten times. V and J are TRBV30 and TRBJ1-5; TRBD1 agrees at 8 bases. The CDR3 runs 14 residues. V gave up 5 bases and J gave up 1 base; unmatched junction bases: 4. Germline lookup yields CDR1 GTSNPN and CDR2 SVGIG (reference sequence). In nucleotides, the CDR3 is TGTGCCTGGGAAGGACAGGGCAGCAATCAGCCCCAGCATTTT. Its protein product is CAWEGQGSNQPQHF.

This clonotype was recorded many times. The V gene is TRBV6-2 or TRBV6-3, the J gene TRBJ2-1; D is undetermined. Deletions cut 6 bases from V and 0 bases from J, with 18 bases between. CDR3 size: 17 residues. Looked up from germline, CDR1 is MNHEY and CDR2 is SVGEGT. The CDR3 is CASSYNQALNSYNEQFF. The CDR3 nucleotides read TGTGCCAGCAGCTACAACCAGGCCCTAAACTCCTACAATGAGCAGTTCTTC.